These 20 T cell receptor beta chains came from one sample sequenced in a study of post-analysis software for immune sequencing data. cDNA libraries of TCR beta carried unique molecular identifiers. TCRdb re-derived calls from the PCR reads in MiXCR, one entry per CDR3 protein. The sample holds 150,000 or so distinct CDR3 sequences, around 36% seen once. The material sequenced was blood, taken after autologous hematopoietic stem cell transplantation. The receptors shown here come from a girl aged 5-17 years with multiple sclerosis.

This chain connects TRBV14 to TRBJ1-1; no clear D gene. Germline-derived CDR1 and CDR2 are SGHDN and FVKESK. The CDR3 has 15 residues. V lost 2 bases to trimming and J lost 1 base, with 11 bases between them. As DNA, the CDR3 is TGTGCCAGCAGCCAATTCGTTCTTAGGAACACTGAAGCTTTCTTT. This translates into CASSQFVLRNTEAFF.

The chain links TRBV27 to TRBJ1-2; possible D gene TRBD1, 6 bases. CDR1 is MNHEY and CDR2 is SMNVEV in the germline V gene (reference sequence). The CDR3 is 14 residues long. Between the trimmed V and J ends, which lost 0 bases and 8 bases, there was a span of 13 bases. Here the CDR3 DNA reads TGTGCCAGCAGTTTATCGCCGGGGGGCTGGGGCTACACCTTC. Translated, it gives CASSLSPGGWGYTF.

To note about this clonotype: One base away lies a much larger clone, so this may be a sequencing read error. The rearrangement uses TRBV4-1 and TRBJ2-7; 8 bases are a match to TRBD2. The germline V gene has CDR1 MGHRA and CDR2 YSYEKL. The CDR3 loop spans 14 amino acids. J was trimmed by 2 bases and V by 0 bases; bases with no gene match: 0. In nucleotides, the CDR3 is TGCGCCAGCAGCCAAGACGGGGGGGCCTACGAGCAGTACTTC. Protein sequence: CASSQDGGAYEQYF.

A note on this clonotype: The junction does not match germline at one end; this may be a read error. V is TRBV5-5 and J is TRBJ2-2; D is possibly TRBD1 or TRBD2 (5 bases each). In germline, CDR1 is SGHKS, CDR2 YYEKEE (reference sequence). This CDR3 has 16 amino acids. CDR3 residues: CASSSRGGADTGERFF. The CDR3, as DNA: TGTGCCAGCAGTTCAAGGGGTGGGGCGGACACCGGGGAGCGGTTTTTT.

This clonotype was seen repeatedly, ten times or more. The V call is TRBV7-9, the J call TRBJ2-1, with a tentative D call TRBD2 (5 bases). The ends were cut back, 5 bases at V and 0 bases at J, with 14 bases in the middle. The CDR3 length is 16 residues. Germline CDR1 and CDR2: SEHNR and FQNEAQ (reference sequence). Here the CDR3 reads CASSPPGSSSYNEQFF. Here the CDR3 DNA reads TGTGCCAGCAGCCCTCCGGGGTCCAGCTCCTACAATGAGCAGTTCTTC.

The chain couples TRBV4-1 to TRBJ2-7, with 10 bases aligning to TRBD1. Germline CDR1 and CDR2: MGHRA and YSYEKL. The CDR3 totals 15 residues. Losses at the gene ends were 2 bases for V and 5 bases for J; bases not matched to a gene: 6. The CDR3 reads CASSQPGQGFDEQYF. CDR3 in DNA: TGCGCCAGCAGCCAACCGGGACAGGGGTTCGACGAGCAGTACTTC.

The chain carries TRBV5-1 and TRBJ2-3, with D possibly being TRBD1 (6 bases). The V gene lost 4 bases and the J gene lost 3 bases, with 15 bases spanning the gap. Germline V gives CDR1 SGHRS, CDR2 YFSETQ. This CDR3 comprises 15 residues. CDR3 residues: CASSLAGARTDTQYF. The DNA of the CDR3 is TGCGCCAGCAGCCTGGCAGGGGCTCGGACAGATACGCAGTATTTT.

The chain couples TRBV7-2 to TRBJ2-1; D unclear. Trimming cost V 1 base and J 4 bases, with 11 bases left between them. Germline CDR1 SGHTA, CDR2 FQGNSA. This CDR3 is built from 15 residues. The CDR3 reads CASSLDSGKYNEQFF. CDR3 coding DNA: TGTGCCAGCAGCTTAGATTCCGGCAAATACAATGAGCAGTTCTTC.

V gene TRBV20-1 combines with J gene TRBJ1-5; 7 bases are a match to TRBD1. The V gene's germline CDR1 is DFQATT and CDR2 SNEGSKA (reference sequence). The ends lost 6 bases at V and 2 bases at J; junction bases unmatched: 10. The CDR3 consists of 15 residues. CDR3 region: CSAKPEGAGNQPQHF. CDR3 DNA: TGCAGTGCCAAGCCAGAGGGGGCTGGCAATCAGCCCCAGCATTTT.

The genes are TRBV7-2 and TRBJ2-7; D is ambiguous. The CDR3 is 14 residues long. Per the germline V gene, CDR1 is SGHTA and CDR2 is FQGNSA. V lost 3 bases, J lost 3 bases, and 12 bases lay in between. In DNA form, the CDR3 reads TGTGCCAGCAGCTTCGGTCGGTTGGGCTACGAGCAGTACTTC. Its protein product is CASSFGRLGYEQYF.

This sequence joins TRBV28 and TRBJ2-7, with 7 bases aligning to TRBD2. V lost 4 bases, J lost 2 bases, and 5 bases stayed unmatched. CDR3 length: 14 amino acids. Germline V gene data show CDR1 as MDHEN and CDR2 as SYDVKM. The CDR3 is CASSWDGGTYEQYF. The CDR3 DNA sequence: TGTGCCAGCAGTTGGGACGGGGGGACCTACGAGCAGTACTTC. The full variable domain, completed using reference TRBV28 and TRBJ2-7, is DVKVTQSSRYLVKRTGEKVFLECVQDMDHENMFWYRQDPGLGLRLIYFSYDVKMKEKGDIPEGYSVSREKKERFSLILESASTNQTSMYLCASSWDGGTYEQYFGPGTRLTVT.

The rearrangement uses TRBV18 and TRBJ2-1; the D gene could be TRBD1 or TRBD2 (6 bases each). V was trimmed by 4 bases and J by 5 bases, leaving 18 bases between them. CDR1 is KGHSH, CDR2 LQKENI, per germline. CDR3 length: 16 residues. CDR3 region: CASSLKKGGDHNEQFF. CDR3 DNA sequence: TGTGCCAGCTCACTCAAGAAGGGGGGCGACCACAATGAGCAGTTCTTC.

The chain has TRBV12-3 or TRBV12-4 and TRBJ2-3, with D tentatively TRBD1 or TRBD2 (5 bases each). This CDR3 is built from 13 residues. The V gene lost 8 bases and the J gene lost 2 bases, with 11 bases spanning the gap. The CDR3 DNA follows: TGTGCCAGCGCCGGGACCCCCACAGATACGCAGTATTTT. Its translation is CASAGTPTDTQYF.

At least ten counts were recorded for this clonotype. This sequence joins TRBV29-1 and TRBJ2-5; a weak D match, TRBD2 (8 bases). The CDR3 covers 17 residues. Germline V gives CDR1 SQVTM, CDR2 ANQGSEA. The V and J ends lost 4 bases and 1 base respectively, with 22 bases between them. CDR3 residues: CSVGSLAGRQGQETQYF. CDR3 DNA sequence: TGCAGCGTTGGGAGTCTAGCGGGTCGACAGGGCCAAGAGACCCAGTACTTC. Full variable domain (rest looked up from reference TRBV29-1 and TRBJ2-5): SAVISQKPSRDICQRGTSLTIQCQVDSQVTMMFWYRQQPGQSLTLIATANQGSEATYESGFVIDKFPISRPNLTFSTLTVSNMSPEDSSIYLCSVGSLAGRQGQETQYFGPGTRLLVL.

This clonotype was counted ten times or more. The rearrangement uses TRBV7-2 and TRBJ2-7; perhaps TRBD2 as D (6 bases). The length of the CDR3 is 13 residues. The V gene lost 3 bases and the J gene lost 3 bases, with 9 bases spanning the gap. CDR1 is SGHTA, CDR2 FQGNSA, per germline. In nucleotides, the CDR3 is TGTGCCAGCAGCTTCAATAGCGGCTACGAGCAGTACTTC. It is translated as CASSFNSGYEQYF.

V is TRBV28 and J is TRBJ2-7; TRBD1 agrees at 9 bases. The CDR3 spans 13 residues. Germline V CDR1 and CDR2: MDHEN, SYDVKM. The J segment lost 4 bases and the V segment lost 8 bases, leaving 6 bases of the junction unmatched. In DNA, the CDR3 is TGTGCCAGCGGGGACAGGGCCCCTTACGAGCAGTACTTC. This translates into CASGDRAPYEQYF.

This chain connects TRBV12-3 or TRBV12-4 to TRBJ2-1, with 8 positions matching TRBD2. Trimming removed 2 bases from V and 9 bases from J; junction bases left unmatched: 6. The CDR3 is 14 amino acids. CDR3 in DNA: TGTGCCAGCAGTTTACGGGAGGGCGGTTCTGAGCAGTTCTTC. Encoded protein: CASSLREGGSEQFF.

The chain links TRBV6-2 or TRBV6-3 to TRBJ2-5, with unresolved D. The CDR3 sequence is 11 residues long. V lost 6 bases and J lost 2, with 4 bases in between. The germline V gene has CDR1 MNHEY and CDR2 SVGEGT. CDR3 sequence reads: CASRKQETQYF. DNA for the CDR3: TGTGCCAGCAGGAAACAAGAGACCCAGTACTTC.

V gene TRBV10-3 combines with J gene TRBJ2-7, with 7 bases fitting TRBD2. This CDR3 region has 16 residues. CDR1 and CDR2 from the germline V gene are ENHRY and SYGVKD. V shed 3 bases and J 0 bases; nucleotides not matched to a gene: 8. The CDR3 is CAISDPQRDYSYEQYF. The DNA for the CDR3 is TGTGCCATCAGTGACCCCCAGCGGGATTACTCCTACGAGCAGTACTTC.

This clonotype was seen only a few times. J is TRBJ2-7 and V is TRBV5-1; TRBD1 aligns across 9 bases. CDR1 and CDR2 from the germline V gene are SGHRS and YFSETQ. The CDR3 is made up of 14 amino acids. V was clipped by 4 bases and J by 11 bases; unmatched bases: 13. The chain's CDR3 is CASSLEGDRERKYF. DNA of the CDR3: TGCGCCAGCAGCCTCGAGGGGGACAGGGAAAGAAAGTACTTC.